The T cell receptor beta chain under discussion was sequenced for a study of cytomegalovirus exposure and HLA in healthy donors. Study-level points and caveats: In a later analysis, compared with equally common non-associated chains, HLA-associated beta chains were more expanded. The availability of immune exposure information extended only to CMV serostatus. Later analysis demonstrated an association between a missense DCLRE1C variant and TCR beta V- and J-gene trimming.

With respect to this clone: Its antigen is not identified.

Germline trimming cut 3 bases from V and 3 bases from J; bases unmatched to any gene: 7. The CDR3 has 16 residues. Germline V gives CDR1 KGHSH, CDR2 LQKENI. Primers for the PCR totalled 60 Vbeta and 13 Jbeta. Measured with immunoSEQ multiplex PCR; TCRdb has only the in-frame clones, and not every one. The sample shows 95,000 to 100,000 clones, roughly three quarters of them seen only once. The specimen sequenced was PBMCs. The V call is TRBV18, the J call TRBJ1-3, with 8 bases identical to TRBD1. The TCR comes from a man aged 40-49 years in good health and CMV-seronegative. CDR3 region: CASSPPGGASGNTIYF. The CDR3, as DNA: TGTGCCAGCTCACCTCCAGGGGGCGCAAGTGGAAACACCATATATTTT.